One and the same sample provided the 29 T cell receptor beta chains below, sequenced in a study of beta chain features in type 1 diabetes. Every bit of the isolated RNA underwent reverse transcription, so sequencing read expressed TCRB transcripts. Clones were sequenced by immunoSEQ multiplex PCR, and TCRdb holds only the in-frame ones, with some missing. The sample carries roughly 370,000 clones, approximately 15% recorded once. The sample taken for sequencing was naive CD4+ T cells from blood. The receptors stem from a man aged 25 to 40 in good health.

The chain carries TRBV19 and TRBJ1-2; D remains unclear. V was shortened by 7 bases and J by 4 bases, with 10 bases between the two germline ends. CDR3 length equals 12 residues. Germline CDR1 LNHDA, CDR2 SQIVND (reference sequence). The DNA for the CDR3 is TGTGCCAGTATGGACGGAGTCTATGGCTACACCTTC. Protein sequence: CASMDGVYGYTF.

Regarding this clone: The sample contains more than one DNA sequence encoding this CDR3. CDR3 DNA sequence: TGTGCCAGCAGTCAAGGAGAGACCCAGTACTTC. It is translated as CASSQGETQYF. The chain carries TRBV7-9 and TRBJ2-5; D gene unclear. In germline, CDR1 is SEHNR, CDR2 FQNEAQ (reference sequence). The CDR3 contains 11 residues. V was pared by 6 bases and J by 4 bases, with 6 bases between.

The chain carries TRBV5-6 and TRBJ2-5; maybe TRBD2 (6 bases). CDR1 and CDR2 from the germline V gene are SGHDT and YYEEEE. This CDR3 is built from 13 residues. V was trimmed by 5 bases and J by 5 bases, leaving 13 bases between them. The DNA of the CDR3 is TGTGCCAGCAGAATCGCGGGACGGGAGACCCAGTACTTC. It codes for CASRIAGRETQYF. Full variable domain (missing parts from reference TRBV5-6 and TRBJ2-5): DAGVTQSPTHLIKTRGQQVTLRCSPKSGHDTVSWYQQALGQGPQFIFQYYEEEERQRGNFPDRFSGHQFPNYSSELNVNALLLGDSALYLCASRIAGRETQYFGPGTRLLVL.

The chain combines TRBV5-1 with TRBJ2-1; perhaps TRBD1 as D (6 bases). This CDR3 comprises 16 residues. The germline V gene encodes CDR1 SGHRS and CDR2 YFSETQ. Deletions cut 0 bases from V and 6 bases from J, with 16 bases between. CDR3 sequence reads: CASSLVDRSSLNEQFF. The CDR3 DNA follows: TGCGCCAGCAGCTTGGTCGACAGGTCTTCTCTCAATGAGCAGTTCTTC.

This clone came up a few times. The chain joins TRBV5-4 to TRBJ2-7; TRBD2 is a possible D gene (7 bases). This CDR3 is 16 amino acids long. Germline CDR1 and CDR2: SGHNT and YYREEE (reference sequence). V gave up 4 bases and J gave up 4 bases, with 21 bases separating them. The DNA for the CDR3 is TGTGCCAGCAGCGCGGCAGTTACGGGGGGCTTTTACGAGCAGTACTTC. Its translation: CASSAAVTGGFYEQYF.

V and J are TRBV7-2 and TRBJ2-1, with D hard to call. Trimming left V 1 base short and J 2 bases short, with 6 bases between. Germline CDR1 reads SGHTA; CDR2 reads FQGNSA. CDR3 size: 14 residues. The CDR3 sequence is CASSLGSAYNEQFF. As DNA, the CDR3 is TGTGCCAGCAGCTTAGGTTCAGCCTACAATGAGCAGTTCTTC.

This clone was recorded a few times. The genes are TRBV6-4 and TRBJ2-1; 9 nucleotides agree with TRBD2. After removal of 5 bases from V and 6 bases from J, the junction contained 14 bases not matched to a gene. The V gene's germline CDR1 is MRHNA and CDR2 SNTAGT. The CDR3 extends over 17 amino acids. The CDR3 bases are TGTGCCAGCAGTCCCTCGGTGGCGGGGGGGCCTGGCAATGAGCAGTTCTTC. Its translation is CASSPSVAGGPGNEQFF.

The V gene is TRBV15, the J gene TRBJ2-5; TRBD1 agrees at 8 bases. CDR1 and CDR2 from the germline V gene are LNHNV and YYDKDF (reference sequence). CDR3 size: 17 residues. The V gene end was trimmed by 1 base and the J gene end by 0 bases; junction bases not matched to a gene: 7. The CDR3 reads CATSRGIRQGNQETQYF. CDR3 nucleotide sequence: TGTGCCACCAGCAGAGGAATCCGACAGGGGAACCAAGAGACCCAGTACTTC.

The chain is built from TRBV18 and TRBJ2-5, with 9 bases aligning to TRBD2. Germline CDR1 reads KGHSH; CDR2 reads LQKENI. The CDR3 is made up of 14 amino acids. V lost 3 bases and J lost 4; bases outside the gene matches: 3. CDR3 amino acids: CASSPETSGETQYF. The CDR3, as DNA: TGTGCCAGCTCACCCGAGACTAGCGGAGAGACCCAGTACTTC.

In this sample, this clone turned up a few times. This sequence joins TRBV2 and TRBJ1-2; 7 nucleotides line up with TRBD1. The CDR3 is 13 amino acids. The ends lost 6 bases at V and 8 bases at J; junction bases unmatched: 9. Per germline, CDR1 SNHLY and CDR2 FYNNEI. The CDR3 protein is CASRGDRAQGYTF. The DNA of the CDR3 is TGTGCCAGCAGGGGTGACAGGGCTCAGGGCTACACCTTC.

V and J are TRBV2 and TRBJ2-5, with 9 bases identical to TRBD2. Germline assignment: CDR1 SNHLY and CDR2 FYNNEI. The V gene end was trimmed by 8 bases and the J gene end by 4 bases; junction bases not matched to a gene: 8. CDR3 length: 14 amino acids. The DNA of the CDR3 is TGTGCCAGCTCACCAGCGGGAGGTCGAGAGACCCAGTACTTC. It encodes CASSPAGGRETQYF.

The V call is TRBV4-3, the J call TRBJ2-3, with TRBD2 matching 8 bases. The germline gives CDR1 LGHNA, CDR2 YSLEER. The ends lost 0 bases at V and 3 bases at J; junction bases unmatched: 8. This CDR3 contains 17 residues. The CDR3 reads CASSQDLPGLVTDTQYF. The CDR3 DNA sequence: TGCGCCAGCAGCCAAGATCTCCCGGGACTAGTTACAGATACGCAGTATTTT.

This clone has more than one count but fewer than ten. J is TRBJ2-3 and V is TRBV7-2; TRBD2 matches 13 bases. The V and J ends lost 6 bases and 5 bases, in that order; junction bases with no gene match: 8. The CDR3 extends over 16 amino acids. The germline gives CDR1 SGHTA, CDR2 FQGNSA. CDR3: CASSSLAGGLQDTQYF. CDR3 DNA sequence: TGTGCCAGCAGTTCACTAGCGGGGGGGCTCCAAGATACGCAGTATTTT.

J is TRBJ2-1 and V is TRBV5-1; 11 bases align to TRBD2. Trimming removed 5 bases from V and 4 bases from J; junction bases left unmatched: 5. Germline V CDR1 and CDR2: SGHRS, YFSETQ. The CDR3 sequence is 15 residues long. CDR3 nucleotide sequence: TGCGCCAGCAGGGTGGGACTAGCGGAATACAATGAGCAGTTCTTC. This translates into CASRVGLAEYNEQFF.

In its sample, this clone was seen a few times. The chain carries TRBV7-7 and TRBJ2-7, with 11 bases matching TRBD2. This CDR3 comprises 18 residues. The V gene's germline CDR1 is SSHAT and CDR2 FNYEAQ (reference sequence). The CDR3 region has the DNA TGTGCTAGCAGCCCAAGGGCCGTAGCGGGAGGGCCTTCCTACGAGCAGTACGTC. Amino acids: CASSPRAVAGGPSYEQYV.

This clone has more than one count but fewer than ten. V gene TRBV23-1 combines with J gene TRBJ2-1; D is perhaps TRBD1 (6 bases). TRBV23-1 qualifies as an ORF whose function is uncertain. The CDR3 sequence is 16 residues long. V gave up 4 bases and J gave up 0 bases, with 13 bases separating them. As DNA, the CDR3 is TGCGCCAGCAGTCCCGAGAGGGGGAGCTCCTACAATGAGCAGTTCTTC. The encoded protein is CASSPERGSSYNEQFF.

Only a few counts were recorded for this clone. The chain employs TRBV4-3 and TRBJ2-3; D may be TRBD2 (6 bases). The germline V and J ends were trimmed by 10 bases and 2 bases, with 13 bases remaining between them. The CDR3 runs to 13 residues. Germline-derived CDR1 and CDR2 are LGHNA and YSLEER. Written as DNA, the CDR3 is TGCGCCACCTCCCGGGAGTACACAGATACGCAGTATTTT. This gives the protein CATSREYTDTQYF.

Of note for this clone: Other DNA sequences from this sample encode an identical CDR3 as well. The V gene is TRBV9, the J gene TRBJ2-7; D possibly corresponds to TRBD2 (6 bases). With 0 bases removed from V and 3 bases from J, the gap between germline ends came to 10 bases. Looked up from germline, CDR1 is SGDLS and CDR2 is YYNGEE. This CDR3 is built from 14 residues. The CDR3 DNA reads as TGTGCCAGCAGCGTAGCCGGGACTGACTACGAGCAGTACTTC. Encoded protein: CASSVAGTDYEQYF.

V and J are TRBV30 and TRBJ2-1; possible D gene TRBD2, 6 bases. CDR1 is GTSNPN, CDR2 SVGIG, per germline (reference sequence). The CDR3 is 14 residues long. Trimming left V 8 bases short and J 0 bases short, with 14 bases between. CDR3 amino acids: CAGGIYASYNEQFF. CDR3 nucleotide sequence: TGTGCCGGAGGGATCTACGCCTCCTACAATGAGCAGTTCTTC.

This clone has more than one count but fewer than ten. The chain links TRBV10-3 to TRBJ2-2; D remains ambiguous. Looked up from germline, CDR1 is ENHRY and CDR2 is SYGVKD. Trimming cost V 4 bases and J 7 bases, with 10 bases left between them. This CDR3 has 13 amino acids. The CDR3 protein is CAISVSERGELFF. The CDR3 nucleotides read TGTGCCATCAGTGTATCCGAGCGCGGGGAGCTGTTTTTT.

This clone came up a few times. The CDR3 region has the DNA TGTGCCAGCTCACCTCGGGACAGCTCTAATGAAAAACTGTTTTTT. This gives the protein CASSPRDSSNEKLFF. The rearrangement links TRBV18 to TRBJ1-4, with 7 bases matching TRBD1. Germline-derived CDR1 and CDR2 are KGHSH and LQKENI. The J segment lost 3 bases and the V segment lost 3 bases, leaving 4 bases of the junction unmatched. This CDR3 comprises 15 residues. Full variable domain (remainder filled in from reference TRBV18 and TRBJ1-4): NAGVMQNPRHLVRRRGQEARLRCSPMKGHSHVYWYRQLPEEGLKFMVYLQKENIIDESGMPKERFSAEFPKEGPSILRIQQVVRGDSAAYFCASSPRDSSNEKLFFGSGTQLSVL.

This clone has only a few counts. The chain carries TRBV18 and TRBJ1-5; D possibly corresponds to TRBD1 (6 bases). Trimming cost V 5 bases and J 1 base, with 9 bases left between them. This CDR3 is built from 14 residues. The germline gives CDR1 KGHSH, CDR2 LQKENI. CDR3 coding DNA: TGTGCCAGCTCAACAGGGATGAGCAATCAGCCCCAGCATTTT. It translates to CASSTGMSNQPQHF.

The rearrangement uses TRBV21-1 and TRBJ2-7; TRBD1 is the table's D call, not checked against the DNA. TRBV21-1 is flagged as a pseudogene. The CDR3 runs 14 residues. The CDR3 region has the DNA TGTGCCAGCAGCAAAAGGGACAGTTCCTACGAGCAGTACGTC. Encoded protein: CASSKRDSSYEQYV.

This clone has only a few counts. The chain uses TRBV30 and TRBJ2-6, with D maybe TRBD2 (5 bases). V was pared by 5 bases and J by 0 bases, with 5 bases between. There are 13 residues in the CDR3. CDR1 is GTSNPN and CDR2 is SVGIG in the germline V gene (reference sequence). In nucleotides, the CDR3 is TGTGCCTGGCGGGGCTCTGGGGCCAACGTCCTGACTTTC. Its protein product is CAWRGSGANVLTF.

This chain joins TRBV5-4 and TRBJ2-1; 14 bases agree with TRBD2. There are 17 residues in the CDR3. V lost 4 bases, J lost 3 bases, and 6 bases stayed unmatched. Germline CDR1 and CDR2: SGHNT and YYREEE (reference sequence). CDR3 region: CASSLGGTSGSYNEQFF. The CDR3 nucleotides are TGTGCCAGCAGCCTTGGGGGGACTAGCGGGAGCTACAATGAGCAGTTCTTC.

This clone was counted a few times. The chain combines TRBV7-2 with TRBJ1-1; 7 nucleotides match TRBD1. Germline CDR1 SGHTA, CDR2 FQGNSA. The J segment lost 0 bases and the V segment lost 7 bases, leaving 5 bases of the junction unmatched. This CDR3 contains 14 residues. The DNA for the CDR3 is TGTGCCAGCAACCACAGGGGAATGAACACTGAAGCTTTCTTT. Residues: CASNHRGMNTEAFF.

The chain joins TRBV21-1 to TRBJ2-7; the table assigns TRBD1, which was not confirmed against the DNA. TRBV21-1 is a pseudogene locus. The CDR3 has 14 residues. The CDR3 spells CASSKGGDSYEQYV. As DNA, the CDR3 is TGTGCCAGCAGCAAAGGGGGGGACAGTTACGAGCAGTACGTC.

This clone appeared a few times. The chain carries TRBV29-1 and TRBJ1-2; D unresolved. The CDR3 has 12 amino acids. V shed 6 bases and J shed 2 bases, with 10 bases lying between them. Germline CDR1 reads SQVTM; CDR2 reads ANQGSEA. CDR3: CSVTKDNYGYTF. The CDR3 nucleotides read TGCAGCGTCACTAAGGACAACTATGGCTACACCTTC.

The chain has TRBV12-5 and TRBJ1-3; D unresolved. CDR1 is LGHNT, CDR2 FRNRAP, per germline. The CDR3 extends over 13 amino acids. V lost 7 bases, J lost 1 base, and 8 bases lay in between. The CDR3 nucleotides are TGTGCTAGTGCCCTCGAGTCTGGAAACACCATATATTTT. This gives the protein CASALESGNTIYF.